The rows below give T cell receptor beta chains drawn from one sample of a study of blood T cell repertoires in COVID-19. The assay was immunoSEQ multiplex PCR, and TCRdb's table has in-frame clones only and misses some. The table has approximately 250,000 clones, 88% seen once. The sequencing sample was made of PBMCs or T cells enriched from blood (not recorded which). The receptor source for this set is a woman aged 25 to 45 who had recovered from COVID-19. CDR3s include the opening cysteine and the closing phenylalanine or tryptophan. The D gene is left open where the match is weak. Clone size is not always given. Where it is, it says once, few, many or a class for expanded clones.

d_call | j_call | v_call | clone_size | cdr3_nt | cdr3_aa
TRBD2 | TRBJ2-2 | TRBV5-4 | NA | TGTGCCAGCAGCTTGGCCGGTAGCGGGGGGGCCAGCGGGGAGCTGTTTTTT | CASSLAGSGGASGELFF
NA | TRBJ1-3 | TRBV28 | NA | TGTGCCAGCAGTTTCGGGGGGACGTCTGGAAACACCATATATTTT | CASSFGGTSGNTIYF
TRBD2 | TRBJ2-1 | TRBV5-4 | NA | TGTGCCAGCAGCGGAGCGGGAGGGCCTCATGAGCAGTTCTTC | CASSGAGGPHEQFF
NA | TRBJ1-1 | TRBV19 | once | TGTGCCAGTAGCTCGACATCTGAAGCTTTCTTT | CASSSTSEAFF
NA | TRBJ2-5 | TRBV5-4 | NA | TGTGCCAGCAGCCCCAGGCCACTGAAAGAGACCCAGTACTTC | CASSPRPLKETQYF
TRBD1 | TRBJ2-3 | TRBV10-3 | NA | TGTGCCATCAGCCCGGGACAGGCGCCCGATACGCAGTATTTT | CAISPGQAPDTQYF
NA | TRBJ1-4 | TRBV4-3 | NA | TGCGCCAGCAGCCAATCTAAGGGGTGGGCTAATGAAAAACTGTTTTTT | CASSQSKGWANEKLFF
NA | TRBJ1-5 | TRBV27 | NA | TGTGCCAGCAGTTTACGACGGCCGGGGGACGGGCCCCAGCATTTT | CASSLRRPGDGPQHF
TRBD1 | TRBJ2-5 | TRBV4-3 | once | TGCGCCAGCAGCCAGTGGACAGGAACCCAAGTGACCCAGTACTTC | CASSQWTGTQVTQYF
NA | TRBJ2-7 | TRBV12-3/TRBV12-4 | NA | TGTGCCAGCAGTTTTGAACAGTTCTACGAGCAGTACTTC | CASSFEQFYEQYF
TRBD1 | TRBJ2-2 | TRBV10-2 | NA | TGCGCCAGCAGAGTGGACAGGGGGGACGGGGAGCTGTTTTTT | CASRVDRGDGELFF
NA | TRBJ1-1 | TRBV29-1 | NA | TGCAGCGTTGAAAGACAGATGAACACTGAAGCTTTCTTT | CSVERQMNTEAFF
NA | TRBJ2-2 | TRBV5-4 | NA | TGTGCCAGCAGCCCCAGTTCTCTAGCCGGGATCGGGGAGCTGTTTTTT | CASSPSSLAGIGELFF
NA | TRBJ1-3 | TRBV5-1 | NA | TGCGCCAGCAGCTTGAGGGGATCGGGCTCTGGAAACACCATATATTTT | CASSLRGSGSGNTIYF
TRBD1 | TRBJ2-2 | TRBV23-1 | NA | TGCGCCAGCTCGACAGGGCACACCGGGGAGCTGTTTTTT | CASSTGHTGELFF
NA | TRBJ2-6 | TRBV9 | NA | TGTGCCAGCAGCGTAACTGCCACTGGGGCCAACGTCCTGACTTTC | CASSVTATGANVLTF
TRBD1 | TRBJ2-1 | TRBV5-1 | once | TGCGCCAGCAGCTTCACGACAGGGGGCTACAATGAGCAGTTCTTC | CASSFTTGGYNEQFF
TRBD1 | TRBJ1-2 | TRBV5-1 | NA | TGCGCCAGCAGCTGGGGGACAGGGATGGGCTACACCTTC | CASSWGTGMGYTF
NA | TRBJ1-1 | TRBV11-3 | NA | TGTGCCAGCGTTAGAGGCGCTGAAGCTTTCTTT | CASVRGAEAFF
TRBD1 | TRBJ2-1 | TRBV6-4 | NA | TGTGCCGGGGGGACAGGGCCCTACAATGAGCAGTTCTTC | CAGGTGPYNEQFF
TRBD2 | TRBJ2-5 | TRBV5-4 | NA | TGTGCCAGCAGCATGATAGCGGGAGGTGGGCGAGAGACCCAGTACTTC | CASSMIAGGGRETQYF
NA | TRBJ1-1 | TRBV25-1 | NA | TGTGCCAGCAGTGAATTCTTGAGTGAAGCTTTCTTT | CASSEFLSEAFF
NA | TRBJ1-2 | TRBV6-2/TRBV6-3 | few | TGTGCCAGCAGTTACTCGAGGGATGGCTACACCTTC | CASSYSRDGYTF